The present T cell receptor beta chain was sequenced within a study of blood T cells in healthy people across ages. Study-level results: Older age coincided with a roughly linear decline in TCR beta diversity per million T cells. The study lacked donor CMV status, which possibly confounded expanded clonotype changes. Estimates based on one million T cells were treated as lower bounds.

Alongside a J-beta primer mix, a sample-barcoded 5' primer served in a second PCR lasting about 7 to 11 cycles. TCRdb ran MiXCR on the 5' RACE reads and lists one entry per CDR3 protein. The sample has roughly 1.5 million distinct CDR3 sequences; less than 45% are singletons. Germline lookup yields CDR1 LGHDT and CDR2 YNNKEL (reference sequence). The CDR3 has 17 amino acids. The V and J ends lost 5 bases and 5 bases, in that order; junction bases with no gene match: 12. The people who gave samples were healthy Caucasians from Russia, aged roughly 6 to 90. A word on this clonotype: What it binds is unknown.

The source of this sequence is a woman aged 18-30 years in good health. The chain carries TRBV3-1 and TRBJ2-2; TRBD1 matches at 9 bases. The sequencing input was blood. DNA of the CDR3: TGTGCCAGCAGCAACGCCGGGACAGGGTTTCGGACCGGGGAGCTGTTTTTT. Amino acid sequence: CASSNAGTGFRTGELFF.